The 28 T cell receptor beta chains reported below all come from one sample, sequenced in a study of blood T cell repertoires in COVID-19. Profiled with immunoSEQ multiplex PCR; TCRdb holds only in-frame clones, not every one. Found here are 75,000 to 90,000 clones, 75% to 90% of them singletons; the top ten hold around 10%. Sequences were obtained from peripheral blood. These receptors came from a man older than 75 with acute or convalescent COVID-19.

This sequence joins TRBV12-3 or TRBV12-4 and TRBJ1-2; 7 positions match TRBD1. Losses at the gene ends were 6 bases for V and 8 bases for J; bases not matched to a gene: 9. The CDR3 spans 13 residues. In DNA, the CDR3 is TGTGCCAGCAGACCAGACAGGGTGGGAGGCTACACCTTC. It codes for CASRPDRVGGYTF.

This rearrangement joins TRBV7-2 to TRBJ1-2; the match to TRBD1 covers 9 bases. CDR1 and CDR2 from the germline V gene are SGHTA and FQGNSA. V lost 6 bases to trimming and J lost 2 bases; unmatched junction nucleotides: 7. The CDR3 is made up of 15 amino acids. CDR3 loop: CASSGGTGTNYGYTF. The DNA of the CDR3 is TGTGCCAGCAGTGGCGGGACAGGGACCAACTATGGCTACACCTTC.

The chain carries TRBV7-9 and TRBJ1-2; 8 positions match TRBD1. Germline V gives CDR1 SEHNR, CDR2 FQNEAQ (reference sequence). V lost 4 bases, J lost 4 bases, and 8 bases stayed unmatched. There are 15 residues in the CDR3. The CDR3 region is CASSSSDRVTYGYTF. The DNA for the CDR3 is TGTGCCAGCAGCTCGTCGGACAGGGTCACCTATGGCTACACCTTC.

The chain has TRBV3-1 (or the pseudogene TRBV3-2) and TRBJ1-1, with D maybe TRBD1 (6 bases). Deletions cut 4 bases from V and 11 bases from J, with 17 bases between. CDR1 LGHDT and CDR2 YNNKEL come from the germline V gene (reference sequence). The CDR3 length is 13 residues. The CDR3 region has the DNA TGTGCCAGCAGCCCTGTGGGGGGGCTTTCGGCTTTCTTT. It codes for CASSPVGGLSAFF.

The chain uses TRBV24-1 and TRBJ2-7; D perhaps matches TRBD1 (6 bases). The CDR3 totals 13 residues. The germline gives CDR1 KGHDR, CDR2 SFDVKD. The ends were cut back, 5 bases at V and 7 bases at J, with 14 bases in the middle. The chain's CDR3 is CATSVYRAKEQYF. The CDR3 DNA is TGTGCCACCAGTGTCTACAGGGCGAAAGAGCAGTACTTC.

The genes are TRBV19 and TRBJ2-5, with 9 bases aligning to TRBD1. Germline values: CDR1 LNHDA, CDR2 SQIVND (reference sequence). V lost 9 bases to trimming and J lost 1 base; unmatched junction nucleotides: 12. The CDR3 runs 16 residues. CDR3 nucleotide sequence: TGTGCCAGCGCCGGGACAGGGACAAGACCCCAAGAGACCCAGTACTTC. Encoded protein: CASAGTGTRPQETQYF. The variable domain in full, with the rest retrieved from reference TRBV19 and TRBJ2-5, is DGGITQSPKYLFRKEGQNVTLSCEQNLNHDAMYWYRQDPGQGLRLIYYSQIVNDFQKGDIAEGYSVSREKKESFPLTVTSAQKNPTAFYLCASAGTGTRPQETQYFGPGTRLLVL.

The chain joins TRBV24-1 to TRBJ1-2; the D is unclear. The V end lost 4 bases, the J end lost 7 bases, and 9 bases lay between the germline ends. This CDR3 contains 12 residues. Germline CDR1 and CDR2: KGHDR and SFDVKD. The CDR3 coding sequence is TGTGCCACCAGTGAAGCTGCCTCTGGCTACACCTTC. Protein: CATSEAASGYTF.

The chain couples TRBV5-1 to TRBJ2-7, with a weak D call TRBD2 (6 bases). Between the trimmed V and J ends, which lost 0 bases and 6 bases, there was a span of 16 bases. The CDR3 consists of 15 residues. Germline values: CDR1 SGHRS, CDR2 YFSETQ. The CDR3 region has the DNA TGCGCCAGCAGCTTGGAGCCCGGGAGTTTGAGCGAGCAGTACTTC. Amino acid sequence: CASSLEPGSLSEQYF.

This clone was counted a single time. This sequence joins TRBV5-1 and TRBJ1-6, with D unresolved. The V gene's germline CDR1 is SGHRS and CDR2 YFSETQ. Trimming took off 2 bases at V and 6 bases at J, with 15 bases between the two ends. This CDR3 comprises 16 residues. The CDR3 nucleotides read TGCGCCAGCAGCTTAGAACTGGGTTCGGGTAATTCACCCCTCCACTTT. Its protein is CASSLELGSGNSPLHF.

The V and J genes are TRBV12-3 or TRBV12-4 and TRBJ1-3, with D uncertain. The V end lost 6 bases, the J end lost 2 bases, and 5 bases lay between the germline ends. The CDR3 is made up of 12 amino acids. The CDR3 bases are TGTGCCAGCAGAGCTCCTGGAAACACCATATATTTT. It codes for CASRAPGNTIYF.

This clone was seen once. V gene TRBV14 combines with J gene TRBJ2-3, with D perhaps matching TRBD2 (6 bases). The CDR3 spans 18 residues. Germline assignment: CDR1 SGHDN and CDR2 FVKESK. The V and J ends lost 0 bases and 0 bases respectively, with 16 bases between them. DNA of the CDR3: TGTGCCAGCAGCCAAGATTCGTACGGCGGGGCTAGCACAGATACGCAGTATTTT. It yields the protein CASSQDSYGGASTDTQYF.

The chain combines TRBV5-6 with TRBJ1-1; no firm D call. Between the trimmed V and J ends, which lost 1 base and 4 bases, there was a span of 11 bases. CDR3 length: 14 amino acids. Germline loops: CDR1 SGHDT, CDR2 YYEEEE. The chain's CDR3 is CASSLWQVFTEAFF. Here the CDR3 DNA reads TGTGCCAGCAGCTTGTGGCAGGTCTTCACTGAAGCTTTCTTT.

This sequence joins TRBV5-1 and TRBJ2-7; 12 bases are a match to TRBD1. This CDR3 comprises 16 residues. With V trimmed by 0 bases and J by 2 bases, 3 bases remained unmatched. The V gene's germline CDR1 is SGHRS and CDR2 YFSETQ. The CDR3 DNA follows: TGCGCCAGCAGCTTGGGCGGGACAGGGGGCCCCTACGAGCAGTACTTC. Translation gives CASSLGGTGGPYEQYF.

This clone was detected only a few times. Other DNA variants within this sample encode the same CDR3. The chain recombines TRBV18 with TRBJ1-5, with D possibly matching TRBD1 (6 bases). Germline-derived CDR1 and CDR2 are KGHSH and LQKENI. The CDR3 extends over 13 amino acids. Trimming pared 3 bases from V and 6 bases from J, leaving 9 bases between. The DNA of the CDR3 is TGTGCCAGCTCACCGACAGGCACTCAGCCCCAGCATTTT. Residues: CASSPTGTQPQHF.

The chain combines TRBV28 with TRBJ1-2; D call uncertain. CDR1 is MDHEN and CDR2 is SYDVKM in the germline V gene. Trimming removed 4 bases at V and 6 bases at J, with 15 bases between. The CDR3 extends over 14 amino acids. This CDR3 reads CASSSGFLVDGYTF. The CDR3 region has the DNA TGTGCCAGCAGTTCGGGATTCCTTGTGGATGGCTACACCTTC.

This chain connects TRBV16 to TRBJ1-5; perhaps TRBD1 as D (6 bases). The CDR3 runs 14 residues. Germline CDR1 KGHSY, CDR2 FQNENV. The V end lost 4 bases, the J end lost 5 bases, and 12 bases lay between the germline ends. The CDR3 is CASSPTGVDQPQHF. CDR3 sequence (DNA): TGTGCCAGCAGCCCGACAGGAGTGGATCAGCCCCAGCATTTT.

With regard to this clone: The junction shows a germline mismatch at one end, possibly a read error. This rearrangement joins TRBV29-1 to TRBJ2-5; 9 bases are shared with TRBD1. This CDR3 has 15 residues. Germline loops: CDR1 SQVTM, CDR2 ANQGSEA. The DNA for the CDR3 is TGCAGCGTCGAAGCCGGGACAGGGTGGGAAGAGACCCAGTACTTC. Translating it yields CSVEAGTGWEETQYF.

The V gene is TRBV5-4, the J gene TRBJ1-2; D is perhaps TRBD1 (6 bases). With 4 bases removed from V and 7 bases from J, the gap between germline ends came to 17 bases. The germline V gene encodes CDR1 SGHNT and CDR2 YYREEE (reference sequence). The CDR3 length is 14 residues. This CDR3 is CASSVVGQTAGYTF. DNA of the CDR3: TGTGCCAGCAGCGTAGTGGGACAAACCGCTGGCTACACCTTC.

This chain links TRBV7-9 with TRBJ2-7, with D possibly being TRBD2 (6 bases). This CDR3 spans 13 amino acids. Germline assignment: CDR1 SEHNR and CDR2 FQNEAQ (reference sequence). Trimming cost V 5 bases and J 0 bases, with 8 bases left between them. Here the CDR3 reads CASSPGDSYEQYF. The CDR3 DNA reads TGTGCCAGCAGCCCGGGGGACTCCTACGAGCAGTACTTC. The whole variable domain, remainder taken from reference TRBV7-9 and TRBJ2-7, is DTGVSQNPRHKITKRGQNVTFRCDPISEHNRLYWYRQTLGQGPEFLTYFQNEAQLEKSRLLSDRFSAERPKGSFSTLEIQRTEQGDSAMYLCASSPGDSYEQYFGPGTRLTVT.

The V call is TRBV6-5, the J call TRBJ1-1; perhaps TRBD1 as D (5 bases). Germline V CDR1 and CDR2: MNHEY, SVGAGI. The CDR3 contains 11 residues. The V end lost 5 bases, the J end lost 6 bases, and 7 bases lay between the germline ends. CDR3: CASSMTAEAFF. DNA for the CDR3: TGTGCCAGCAGTATGACAGCTGAAGCTTTCTTT.

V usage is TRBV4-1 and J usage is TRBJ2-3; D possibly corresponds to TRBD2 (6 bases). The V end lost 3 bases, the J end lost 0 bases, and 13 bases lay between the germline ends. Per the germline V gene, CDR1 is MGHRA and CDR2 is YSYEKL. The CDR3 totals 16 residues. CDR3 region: CASSHRRGVSTDTQYF. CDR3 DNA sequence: TGCGCCAGCAGCCATCGGCGCGGGGTCAGCACAGATACGCAGTATTTT.

The CDR3 DNA is TGTGCCAGCAGCTTGGCCGGACAGGCCCAGTCGGCTTTCTTT. This sequence encodes CASSLAGQAQSAFF. The J gene is TRBJ1-1, the V gene TRBV5-5, with 7 bases that match TRBD1. The CDR3 sequence is 14 residues long. The germline V gene encodes CDR1 SGHKS and CDR2 YYEKEE (reference sequence). V was pared by 0 bases and J by 11 bases, with 10 bases of the junction left unmatched. The entire variable domain, with the rest obtained from reference TRBV5-5 and TRBJ1-1, is as follows: DAGVTQSPTHLIKTRGQQVTLRCSPISGHKSVSWYQQVLGQGPQFIFQYYEKEERGRGNFPDRFSARQFPNYSSELNVNALLLGDSALYLCASSLAGQAQSAFFGQGTRLTVV.

The CDR3 coding sequence is TGTGCCAGCAGTGAAGGAGGCTTCACGTATGGCTACACCTTC. This gives the protein CASSEGGFTYGYTF. The chain couples TRBV2 to TRBJ1-2; no definite D call. The CDR3 has 14 amino acids. Germline V gene data show CDR1 as SNHLY and CDR2 as FYNNEI. V lost 1 base and J lost 5, with 11 bases in between.

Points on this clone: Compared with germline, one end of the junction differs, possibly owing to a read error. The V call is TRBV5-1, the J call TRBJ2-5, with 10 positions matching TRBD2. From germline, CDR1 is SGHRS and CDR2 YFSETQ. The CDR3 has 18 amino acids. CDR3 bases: TGCGCCCGCAGCGGGGGGGGACAGGCAGGCCGCCCCCAAGAGACCCAGTACTTC. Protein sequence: CARSGGGQAGRPQETQYF.

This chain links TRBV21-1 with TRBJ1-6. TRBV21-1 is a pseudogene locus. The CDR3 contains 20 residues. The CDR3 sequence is CASSKDGDYLEGSYNSPLHF. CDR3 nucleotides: TGTGCCAGCAGCAAAGATGGAGATTACCTAGAGGGCTCCTATAATTCACCCCTCCACTTT.

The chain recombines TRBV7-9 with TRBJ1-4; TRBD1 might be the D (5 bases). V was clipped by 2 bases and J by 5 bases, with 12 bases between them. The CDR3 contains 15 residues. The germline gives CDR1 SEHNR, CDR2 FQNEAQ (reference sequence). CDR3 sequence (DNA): TGTGCCAGCAGCTTAAGGGCTGGGGGGAATGAAAAACTGTTTTTT. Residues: CASSLRAGGNEKLFF.

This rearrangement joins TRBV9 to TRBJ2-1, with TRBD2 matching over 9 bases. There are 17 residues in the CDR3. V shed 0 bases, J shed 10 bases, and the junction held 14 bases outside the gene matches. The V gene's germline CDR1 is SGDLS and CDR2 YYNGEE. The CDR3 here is CASSVGVREGLLGEQFF. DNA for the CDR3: TGTGCCAGCAGCGTAGGAGTGCGGGAGGGTCTTCTGGGGGAGCAGTTCTTC.

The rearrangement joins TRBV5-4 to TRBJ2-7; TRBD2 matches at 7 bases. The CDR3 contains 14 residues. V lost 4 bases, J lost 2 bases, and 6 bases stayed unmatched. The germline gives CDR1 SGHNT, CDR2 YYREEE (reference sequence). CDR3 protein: CASSDRTRTYEQYF. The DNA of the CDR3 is TGTGCCAGCAGCGATCGGACTAGAACCTACGAGCAGTACTTC.